This is a list of T cell receptor beta chains from one sample in a study of cytomegalovirus exposure and HLA in healthy donors. Profiled with immunoSEQ multiplex PCR; TCRdb holds only in-frame clones, not every one. The table has 140,000 to 150,000 clones, 70% to 85% seen once; the top ten hold over 9.5%. The sample comprised PBMCs. Receptor source: a woman in her fifties or sixties in good health and CMV-seropositive. The CDR3 runs from the conserved cysteine through the conserved F or W. The D gene is left open where the match is weak. Clone size is stated in some rows and not others, as once, few, many or a class when expanded.

J	D	V	size	CDR3	DNA
TRBJ2-3	-	TRBV11-3	-	CASSLSRATDTQYF	TGTGCCAGCAGCTTAAGCAGGGCCACAGATACGCAGTATTTT
TRBJ1-1	-	TRBV5-1	-	CASSSTGLMNTEAFF	TGCGCCAGCAGCTCAACGGGACTTATGAACACTGAAGCTTTCTTT
TRBJ2-5	-	TRBV18	-	CASSPSWAEETQYF	TGTGCCAGCTCCCCCAGTTGGGCCGAAGAGACCCAGTACTTC
TRBJ2-5	-	TRBV30	few	CAWRRAGGWETQYF	TGTGCCTGGAGGCGGGCCGGGGGTTGGGAGACCCAGTACTTC
TRBJ2-7	TRBD2	TRBV18	-	CASSPLPGLAEETDEQYF	TGTGCCAGCTCACCACTACCGGGACTAGCGGAGGAGACCGACGAGCAGTACTTC
TRBJ1-2	-	TRBV29-1	-	CSVEATDSANYGYTF	TGCAGCGTTGAAGCCACCGACAGCGCTAACTATGGCTACACCTTC
TRBJ1-5	TRBD1	TRBV7-9	-	CASSGTGLNQPQHF	TGTGCCAGCAGCGGGACAGGCCTTAATCAGCCCCAGCATTTT
TRBJ2-5	-	TRBV28	-	CASSLVGVGETQYF	TGTGCCAGCAGTTTAGTGGGAGTCGGAGAGACCCAGTACTTC
TRBJ2-7	-	TRBV6-1	-	CASSDGGWQYF	TGTGCCAGCAGTGACGGGGGTTGGCAGTACTTC
TRBJ2-7	TRBD2	TRBV18	-	CASQSSATGGEQYF	TGTGCCAGCCAATCGTCGGCCACGGGGGGCGAGCAGTACTTC
TRBJ1-2	-	TRBV30	-	CAWVLKGGLGGYTF	TGTGCCTGGGTCCTCAAGGGAGGGTTGGGGGGCTACACCTTC
TRBJ2-7	-	TRBV28	-	CASSLSEGRAARYEQYF	TGTGCCAGCAGTTTATCCGAAGGCAGGGCCGCGCGGTACGAGCAGTACTTC
TRBJ1-3	TRBD1	TRBV25-1	-	CASTPGTGLGNTIYF	TGTGCCAGCACCCCGGGGACAGGGTTGGGAAACACCATATATTTT
TRBJ2-2	TRBD1	TRBV11-3	-	CASSLVGTVDGELFF	TGTGCCAGCAGCTTAGTGGGGACAGTGGACGGGGAGCTGTTTTTT
TRBJ2-5	-	TRBV7-2	-	CASSQGHSKETQYF	TGTGCCAGCAGCCAGGGCCACTCAAAAGAGACCCAGTACTTC
TRBJ1-1	-	TRBV19	-	CASRDPQGANTEAFF	TGTGCCAGTAGGGACCCCCAAGGGGCGAACACTGAAGCTTTCTTT
TRBJ2-7	TRBD2	TRBV4-1	-	CASSQLAGPYEQYF	TGCGCCAGCAGCCAATTAGCGGGGCCCTACGAGCAGTACTTC
TRBJ2-3	-	TRBV5-1	few	CASSSGHRWTDTQYF	TGCGCCAGCAGCTCTGGACACCGTTGGACAGATACGCAGTATTTT
TRBJ2-7	-	TRBV6-5	-	CASSYSDSYEQYF	TGTGCCAGCAGTTACTCGGACAGCTACGAGCAGTACTTC
TRBJ2-1	TRBD2	TRBV4-2	-	CASSQEDASGSPEQFF	TGTGCCAGCAGCCAAGAAGATGCTAGCGGGAGCCCTGAGCAGTTCTTC
TRBJ2-5	TRBD2	TRBV7-8	few	CASSPRLAGEETQYF	TGTGCCAGCAGCCCACGACTAGCGGGAGAAGAGACCCAGTACTTC
TRBJ2-7	TRBD2	TRBV28	-	CASRTGSSGNYEQYF	TGTGCCAGCAGGACCGGGTCTAGCGGGAACTACGAGCAGTACTTC
TRBJ2-7	TRBD1	TRBV7-9	once	CASSFGTAYEQYF	TGTGCCAGCAGCTTCGGGACAGCCTACGAGCAGTACTTC
TRBJ1-2	-	TRBV6-1	-	CASRLEAGANYGYTF	TGTGCCAGCAGATTGGAGGCGGGAGCTAACTATGGCTACACCTTC
TRBJ2-1	-	TRBV11-3	-	CASSLGAIYNEQFF	TGTGCCAGCAGCTTAGGGGCGATCTACAATGAGCAGTTCTTC
TRBJ2-2	TRBD2	TRBV7-9	-	CASRPSGSTGELFF	TGTGCCAGCAGGCCTAGCGGGAGCACCGGGGAGCTGTTTTTT
TRBJ2-7	-	TRBV5-1	-	CASSLGQPSLWYYEQYF	TGCGCCAGCAGCTTGGGACAGCCCTCCCTCTGGTACTACGAGCAGTACTTC
TRBJ2-3	TRBD2	TRBV11-3	-	CASGGGPSDTQYF	TGTGCCAGCGGGGGAGGGCCCTCCGATACGCAGTATTTT
TRBJ2-2	-	TRBV10-3	-	CAISEGAGFGELFF	TGTGCCATCAGTGAGGGTGCGGGTTTCGGGGAGCTGTTTTTT
TRBJ2-2	TRBD1	TRBV6-5	-	CASTRTGGGSGELFF	TGTGCCAGCACCCGGACAGGGGGCGGATCCGGGGAGCTGTTTTTT
TRBJ2-4	TRBD2	TRBV10-2	-	CASSESAGIAKNIQHF	TGCGCCAGCAGTGAATCAGCGGGAATAGCCAAAAACATTCAGCACTTC
TRBJ2-7	TRBD1	TRBV5-1	-	CASTPRTGASYEQYF	TGCGCCAGCACTCCACGGACAGGGGCCTCCTACGAGCAGTACTTC
TRBJ2-7	-	TRBV2	-	CASSLSSYEQYF	TGTGCCAGCAGCCTCAGCTCCTACGAGCAGTACTTC
TRBJ2-5	-	TRBV7-6	-	CASSFSPEETQYF	TGTGCCAGCAGCTTTTCGCCGGAAGAGACCCAGTACTTC
TRBJ2-3	TRBD2	TRBV28	-	CASRPGLERGTQYF	TGTGCCAGCAGACCGGGACTCGAGCGGGGTACGCAGTATTTT
TRBJ2-2	-	TRBV27	once	CASTQQGTNTGELFF	TGTGCCAGCACCCAGCAGGGGACGAACACCGGGGAGCTGTTTTTT
TRBJ1-1	-	TRBV19	once	CASSIRGPNTEAFF	TGTGCCAGTAGTATCCGAGGGCCGAACACTGAAGCTTTCTTT